The rows below give T cell receptor beta chains drawn from one sample of a study of T cells in Graves' hyperthyroidism and ophthalmopathy. TCRdb used MiXCR to reprocess the multiplex PCR reads, holding one entry per CDR3 protein. The sample comprises about half a million distinct CDR3 sequences, approximately 24% of which are singletons, and approximately 10% rests with the top ten. Sequenced: blood. The receptors stem from a woman aged 30 to 39 with Graves' ophthalmopathy. Both conserved end residues are part of each CDR3. Fields, in order: V gene, J gene, CDR3 length, CDR3 protein.

TRBV12-3/TRBV12-4	TRBJ2-7	13	CASSRGGPYEQYF
TRBV6-1	TRBJ2-7	16	CASSEPVTVFSYEQYF
TRBV6-1	TRBJ1-1	13	CASSEVSVTEAFF
TRBV10-3	TRBJ1-3	14	CAVGTGDSGNTIYF
TRBV9	TRBJ1-1	16	CASSKIGQGESTEAFF
TRBV6-1	TRBJ2-5	13	CASSEIREETQYF
TRBV6-5	TRBJ1-3	14	CASKEGEMALSSYF
TRBV5-1	TRBJ2-2	17	CASSLDPGTGATGELFF
TRBV2	TRBJ1-2	15	CASSEALQGRGGYTF
TRBV10-3	TRBJ1-1	15	CAISGTGGQDTEAFF
TRBV6-1	TRBJ2-7	15	CASSEGRGGRYEQYF
TRBV9	TRBJ1-2	12	CASSERERGYTF
TRBV27	TRBJ2-7	16	CASSPPGQGALGEQYF
TRBV3-1	TRBJ2-7	13	CASSQGQGFEQYF
TRBV20-1	TRBJ1-6	13	CSAMDREKSPLHF
TRBV7-9	TRBJ1-2	14	CASSGGGTGYGYTF
TRBV20-1	TRBJ2-2	14	CSAKETMNTGELFF
TRBV7-2	TRBJ2-3	14	CASKASGGTDTQYF
TRBV20-1	TRBJ2-7	17	CSASTNWAGRAGNEQYF
TRBV12-3/TRBV12-4	TRBJ1-5	12	CASQGGHQPQHF
TRBV20-1	TRBJ1-1	12	CSARTGAPEAFF
TRBV6-5	TRBJ1-5	16	CASSYPKMGEGQPQHF
TRBV11-1	TRBJ2-4	18	CASSAQTGGGVAKNIQYF
TRBV6-1	TRBJ1-1	13	CASGGGWVTEAFF
TRBV2	TRBJ2-7	16	CASTIGLILDSYEQYF
TRBV6-6	TRBJ2-7	13	CASHEGGAYEQYF
TRBV13	TRBJ1-5	15	CASSLRARGNQPQHF
TRBV5-1	TRBJ1-2	13	CASSFTGEGGYTF
TRBV11-2	TRBJ2-7	16	CASSLRSDLRAYEQYF
TRBV19	TRBJ1-1	14	CASSILDSGTEAFF
TRBV30	TRBJ2-7	13	CAWSATTQYEQYF
TRBV6-1	TRBJ1-1	14	CASRFHRENTEAFF
TRBV11-2	TRBJ2-2	16	CASSLNPGANTGELFF
TRBV2	TRBJ2-7	13	CASKGWGAGGQYF
TRBV4-1	TRBJ2-5	13	CASSQVRVETQYF
TRBV10-3	TRBJ1-1	11	CASGPYTEAFF
TRBV7-9	TRBJ1-5	14	CASSKGGGNQPQHF
TRBV10-3	TRBJ2-7	13	CASGDRVSYEQYF
TRBV28	TRBJ1-1	11	CASSLQSRAFF
TRBV7-9	TRBJ2-5	13	CASSLGHLETQYF
TRBV6-2/TRBV6-3	TRBJ1-1	12	CASMGVGTEAFF
TRBV2	TRBJ2-2	11	CASRAGRELCF
TRBV25-1	TRBJ2-5	14	CASSGSGTSGTQYF
TRBV30	TRBJ1-2	13	CAWQGRANYGYTF
TRBV27	TRBJ1-5	16	CASSLIGTGTNQPQHF
TRBV7-9	TRBJ1-2	15	CASSSRQGDHYGYTF
TRBV19	TRBJ1-1	15	CASSTAQGGGTEAFF
TRBV28	TRBJ2-5	14	CASSPVQLQETQYF
TRBV7-8	TRBJ1-3	14	CASRLTPGGDTIYF